A selection of T cell receptor beta chains follows, all from one sample in a study of shared clonotypes between healthy human individuals. Sequenced by immunoSEQ multiplex PCR; TCRdb stores in-frame clones only, minus some. The table includes about 1 million clones, 70% to 80% detected once. What was sequenced was memory CD4+ T cells sorted from blood. These receptor sequences come from a man aged 18 to 29 in good health. The CDR3 runs from the conserved cysteine through the conserved F or W. The D gene is left open where the match is weak. Only part of the rows carry a size: once, few, many, or a class if the clone is expanded.

v_gene,abundance,d_gene,j_gene,CDR3nt,CDR3aa
TRBV7-6,-,-,TRBJ2-1,TGTGCCAGCAGCTTACCCAGGGACGATGAGCAGTTCTTC,CASSLPRDDEQFF
TRBV27,-,-,TRBJ2-5,TGTGCCAGCAGTTTATACTACAGGGAGAGCGAGACCCAGTACTTC,CASSLYYRESETQYF
TRBV5-1,-,TRBD1,TRBJ2-7,TGCGCCAGCAGACCCGGACAGGGGAACAACGAGCAGTACTTC,CASRPGQGNNEQYF
TRBV5-6,-,-,TRBJ2-5,TGTGCCAGCAGCTTGTTCAGAGGGGGGGCCTCCGAGACCCAGTACTTC,CASSLFRGGASETQYF
TRBV18,-,TRBD2,TRBJ2-3,TGTGCCAGCTCACCCCCGGCGGGGGCAGATACGCAGTATTTT,CASSPPAGADTQYF
TRBV2,-,TRBD1,TRBJ2-5,TGTGCCAGCGGAGTACAGGGGGCAAAACAAGAGACCCAGTACTTC,CASGVQGAKQETQYF
TRBV5-1,-,TRBD2,TRBJ2-3,TGCGCCAGCAGCTTCGCGGGAGAAGATACGCAGTATTTT,CASSFAGEDTQYF
TRBV30,few,-,TRBJ2-2,TGTGCCTGGAGTGATTTCTGGAAGTCCTCGGGGAACGTCGGGGAGCTGTTTTTT,CAWSDFWKSSGNVGELFF
TRBV5-1,-,-,TRBJ1-4,TGCGCCAGCAGCTTTACAGGGAGCACTAATGAAAAACTGTTTTTT,CASSFTGSTNEKLFF
TRBV30,-,TRBD1,TRBJ2-7,TGTGCCTATGGATCGGGACAGGGGGTCCACGAGCAGTACTTC,CAYGSGQGVHEQYF
TRBV12-5,-,-,TRBJ2-3,TGTGCTAGTGGTTTGGTAAGACTCAACACAGATACGCAGTATTTT,CASGLVRLNTDTQYF
TRBV19,-,TRBD1,TRBJ1-5,TGTGCCAGTAGTTCCGGGACAGGGGGATTAGGAAATCAGCCCCAGCATTTT,CASSSGTGGLGNQPQHF
TRBV2,few,-,TRBJ1-6,TGTGCCAGCAGGACGCCCAAGGGGGAGGATAATTCACCCCTCCACTTT,CASRTPKGEDNSPLHF
TRBV7-8,-,TRBD2,TRBJ2-7,TGTGCCAGCAGTCCTAGAGCGGGGCACTCCTACGAGCAGTACTTC,CASSPRAGHSYEQYF
TRBV5-1,once,TRBD2,TRBJ2-3,TGCGCCAGCAGAGCGGGAGGCCCATATTCGGCAGATACGCAGTATTTT,CASRAGGPYSADTQYF
TRBV4-1,-,-,TRBJ2-1,TGCGCCAGCAGCCAAGGTCCCTTTCTCAATGAGCAGTTCTTC,CASSQGPFLNEQFF
TRBV5-1,-,-,TRBJ2-3,TGCGCCAGCAGCGCGGGACAGCGCACAGATACGCAGTATTTT,CASSAGQRTDTQYF
TRBV30,-,-,TRBJ2-1,TGTGCCTGGAGTTCTCCCAGGAGGGTAGCGTACTCCAATGAGCAGTTCTTC,CAWSSPRRVAYSNEQFF
TRBV28,-,-,TRBJ2-7,TGTGCCAGCAGTTTACCCCGCAGAACCTACGAGCAGTACTTC,CASSLPRRTYEQYF
TRBV28,-,-,TRBJ2-1,TGTGCCAGCAGTCCGGGGACTTCCACCTACAATGAGCAGTTCTTC,CASSPGTSTYNEQFF
TRBV6-5,-,-,TRBJ2-7,TGTGCCAGCAGTTACAGTACAAAGGAGCAGTACTTC,CASSYSTKEQYF
TRBV5-1,-,-,TRBJ2-7,TGCGCCAGCAGCTTGGGACAGGATCCTTTTTTCTACGAGCAGTACTTC,CASSLGQDPFFYEQYF
TRBV5-4,-,TRBD2,TRBJ2-7,TGTGCCAGCAGCTTTAGCGGGATGGCCTACGAGCAGTACTTC,CASSFSGMAYEQYF
TRBV18,-,-,TRBJ2-1,TGTGCCAGCTCACCAAGGGGTCATGAGCAGTTCTTC,CASSPRGHEQFF
TRBV6-6,once,TRBD2,TRBJ2-7,TGTGCCAGCAGTTACGGCGGGAGGTCCTTCGAGCAGTACTTC,CASSYGGRSFEQYF
TRBV7-9,-,-,TRBJ2-5,TGTGCCAGCAGCTTAGATCGCTGGGAGGTTTGGGAGACCCAGTACTTC,CASSLDRWEVWETQYF
TRBV10-2,-,-,TRBJ2-5,TGCGCCAGCAGTGTCGGGGTTAGAGAGACCCAGTACTTC,CASSVGVRETQYF
TRBV5-1,-,TRBD2,TRBJ2-7,TGCGCCAGCAGCTTGGCGGGACTAGCCGCACACGAGCAGTACTTC,CASSLAGLAAHEQYF
TRBV7-7,-,-,TRBJ2-5,TGTGCTAGCAGCTTAGGGGTAGCAAGCTTCCAAGAGACCCAGTACTTC,CASSLGVASFQETQYF
TRBV6-5,-,TRBD1,TRBJ2-5,TGTGCCAGCAGGCTACTTGGACAGGGGGAGACCCAGTACTTC,CASRLLGQGETQYF
TRBV6-1,-,-,TRBJ1-5,TGTGCCAGCAGTGAAGAAAGGGGCAATCAGCCCCAGCATTTT,CASSEERGNQPQHF
TRBV29-1,-,-,TRBJ2-5,TGCAGCGTTGAGGCAGGGACAGAGACCCAGTACTTC,CSVEAGTETQYF
TRBV6-1,-,TRBD1,TRBJ2-1,TGTGCCAGCAGTGTCCGGACAGGGCCCTTTTACAATGAGCAGTTCTTC,CASSVRTGPFYNEQFF
TRBV5-6,few,-,TRBJ1-1,TGTGCCAGCAGCTTGGGGATTTCGATTGAAGCTTTCTTT,CASSLGISIEAFF
TRBV30,-,-,TRBJ2-7,TGTGCCTGGAGTGTATCATTCCTTTCCTACGAGCAGTACTTC,CAWSVSFLSYEQYF
TRBV7-3,-,TRBD1,TRBJ2-1,TGTGCCAGCAGCCTCGGACAGGGGCGGAATGAGCAGTTCTTC,CASSLGQGRNEQFF
TRBV2,few,-,TRBJ1-1,TGTGCCAGCATCGAAGGTATCGGGACCGGTCGGGGGAACACTGAAGCTTTCTTT,CASIEGIGTGRGNTEAFF
TRBV2,-,TRBD1,TRBJ2-5,TGTGCCAGCAGTGAAAGGACGGCGACAGGGGTTGGAGAGACCCAGTACTTC,CASSERTATGVGETQYF
TRBV6-4,-,TRBD2,TRBJ2-7,TGTGCCAGCAAGGGACTAGCTCGCTCCTACGAGCAGTACTTC,CASKGLARSYEQYF
TRBV5-1,-,TRBD2,TRBJ2-7,TGCGCCAGCAGGGGGGGAATGCTTGCTAGCGGTTCCTCCTACGAGCAGTACTTC,CASRGGMLASGSSYEQYF
TRBV7-2,once,-,TRBJ2-1,TGTGCCAGCAGCTTAGCGTACGGGAGCCCTTACAATGAGCAGTTCTTC,CASSLAYGSPYNEQFF
TRBV23-1,-,-,TRBJ1-6,TGCGCCAGCAGTTGTGAGCCCGGGGATTCACCCCTCCACTTT,CASSCEPGDSPLHF
TRBV11-2,-,-,TRBJ1-2,TGTGCCAGCACCCGGGATCCTAACTATGGCTACACCTTC,CASTRDPNYGYTF
TRBV4-3,-,-,TRBJ1-2,TGCGCCAGCAGCCAAGATAGGGGGAGTGGGCTTGGCTACACCTTC,CASSQDRGSGLGYTF
TRBV7-2,many,-,TRBJ1-4,TGTGCCAGCAGCTTAGGGATGAATGAAAAACTGTTTTTT,CASSLGMNEKLFF
TRBV28,-,-,TRBJ2-7,TGTGCCACCTCGAAGGGTGAGCAGCAGTACTTC,CATSKGEQQYF
TRBV28,-,TRBD1,TRBJ1-5,TGTGCCAGCAGTGCGACAGGGGGCAATCAGCCCCAGCATTTT,CASSATGGNQPQHF
TRBV5-6,many,TRBD2,TRBJ2-5,TGTGCCAGCATCCGAATGGGGGGGTCCTTCCAAGAGACCCAGTACTTC,CASIRMGGSFQETQYF
TRBV5-6,-,TRBD1,TRBJ2-7,TGTGCCAGCAGCTTGTGGGGACAGCTATACTACGAGCAGTACTTC,CASSLWGQLYYEQYF
TRBV6-1,-,-,TRBJ2-3,TGTGCCAGCAGTGAAGCGGGAACCGGTACGCAGTATTTT,CASSEAGTGTQYF
TRBV5-8,many,TRBD1,TRBJ1-2,TGTGCCAGCAGCGCTCTACAGGGGGGCTATGGCTACACCTTC,CASSALQGGYGYTF
TRBV4-3,-,TRBD1,TRBJ2-7,TGCGCCAGCAGCCAGCTACAGGGGGTCGCCTACGAGCAGTACTTC,CASSQLQGVAYEQYF
TRBV6-5,-,-,TRBJ2-7,TGTGCCAGCGGGGTCAGCTCCTACGAGCAGTACTTC,CASGVSSYEQYF
TRBV15,-,-,TRBJ2-2,TGTGCCACCAGCAGAGAGCGGGAAGCTGGCGGGGAGCTGTTTTTT,CATSREREAGGELFF
TRBV6-6,once,-,TRBJ2-7,TGTGCCAGCAACGAACCTACCTACGAGCAGTACTTC,CASNEPTYEQYF
TRBV15,once,-,TRBJ2-1,TGTGCCACCAGCAGCCGACGTGGGGTATACAATGAGCAGTTCTTC,CATSSRRGVYNEQFF
TRBV5-1,-,TRBD1,TRBJ1-4,TGCGCCAGCAGCTTTACAGGGGCCGCCGGTAATGAAAAACTGTTTTTT,CASSFTGAAGNEKLFF
TRBV9,-,-,TRBJ2-5,TGTGCCAGCAGCGTGGTAGGGGAAGGGGAGACCCAGTACTTC,CASSVVGEGETQYF
TRBV5-5,-,-,TRBJ2-2,TGTGCCAGCAGCGTGGGACATCTGAACACCGGGGAGCTGTTTTTT,CASSVGHLNTGELFF